A selection of T cell receptor beta chains follows, all from one sample in a study of radiotherapy plus CTLA-4 blockade in lung cancer. Profiled with immunoSEQ multiplex PCR; TCRdb holds only in-frame clones, not every one. The data show some 78,000 clones, around 87% seen once. The sample was peripheral blood, taken from a patient treated with radiotherapy plus ipilimumab. The receptors derive from a human donor with non-small cell lung cancer who had stable disease on radiotherapy plus ipilimumab. Each CDR3 is given with its conserved first and last residue. A D gene is named only where the DNA matches it firmly. Only part of the rows carry a size: once, few, many, or a class if the clone is expanded.

abundance,j_gene,d_gene,v_gene,CDR3nt,CDR3aa
NA,TRBJ2-3,NA,TRBV5-6,TGTGCCAGCAGCTTGGGGACTCTAAGCACAGATACGCAGTATTTT,CASSLGTLSTDTQYF
few,TRBJ1-3,NA,TRBV5-8,TGTGCCAGCAGTTCAGGGTTTACGGGAAACACCATATATTTT,CASSSGFTGNTIYF
once,TRBJ1-6,NA,TRBV30,TGTGCCTGGAGTGTAGCCGGGGTCAATTCACCCCTCCACTTT,CAWSVAGVNSPLHF
few,TRBJ1-3,NA,TRBV18,TGTGCCAGCTCACCTTGGGCAGACTCTGGAAACACCATATATTTT,CASSPWADSGNTIYF
few,TRBJ1-3,NA,TRBV30,TGTGCCTGGAGTGTTGAAGGCGGAAACACCATATATTTT,CAWSVEGGNTIYF
NA,TRBJ1-1,NA,TRBV28,TGTGCCAGCAGTTTTGCCAACTCGGAAGCTTTCTTT,CASSFANSEAFF
once,TRBJ2-7,NA,TRBV7-3,TGTGCCAGCAGCCTATCAGTTAATTCCTACGAGCAGTACTTC,CASSLSVNSYEQYF
once,TRBJ2-7,NA,TRBV18,TGTGCCAGCTCACCGGGGACAGACTCAGCGGGGATCAGGGACTTC,CASSPGTDSAGIRDF
NA,TRBJ2-1,TRBD1,TRBV5-8,TGTGCCAGCAGACCTCCGGGTGGGCAGGGGGCTAGGAATGAGCAGTTCTTC,CASRPPGGQGARNEQFF
NA,TRBJ2-7,TRBD1,TRBV6-1,TGTGCCAGCAGTCCGGGACAGGCCCTGGAGCAGTACTTC,CASSPGQALEQYF
NA,TRBJ1-1,NA,TRBV9,TGTGCCAGCAGCGTAGCTTTAAGGGAGGACACTGAAGCTTTCTTT,CASSVALREDTEAFF
NA,TRBJ2-3,TRBD2,TRBV2,TGTGCCAGCAGTTCCCCCGGGACTAGTGGGGTAGATACGCAGTATTTT,CASSSPGTSGVDTQYF
NA,TRBJ1-2,NA,TRBV7-9,TGTGCCAGCAGCTTGGGGGTTTCCTATGGCTACACCTTC,CASSLGVSYGYTF
NA,TRBJ2-1,NA,TRBV18,TGTGCCAGCTCACAGGACCAGAGCTCCTACAATGAGCAGTTCTTC,CASSQDQSSYNEQFF
NA,TRBJ1-2,TRBD1,TRBV5-6,TGTGCCAGCAGCTCCACGGGACAGGGAGGTGGAAACTATGGCTACACCTTC,CASSSTGQGGGNYGYTF
once,TRBJ2-7,NA,TRBV14,TGTGCCAGCAGCCAAGATCTGGGACCTTACGAGCAGTACTTC,CASSQDLGPYEQYF
NA,TRBJ1-4,NA,TRBV7-3,TGTGCCAGCAGCCTGCTCAGGGGCTCAGCGGAAAAACTGTTTTTT,CASSLLRGSAEKLFF
NA,TRBJ1-2,TRBD1,TRBV19,TGTGCCGTACGTTGGGGCCTGGGACAGGGGAACTATGGCTACACCTTC,CAVRWGLGQGNYGYTF
NA,TRBJ2-1,TRBD1,TRBV11-3,TGTGCCAGCAGCTTATCTACAGGGGGGCCTTACGATGAGCAGTTCTTC,CASSLSTGGPYDEQFF
NA,TRBJ2-1,TRBD2,TRBV6-1,TGTGCCAGCAGTGAAGCGGGACTAGCGAACAGGTTATCCTACAATGAGCAGTTCTTC,CASSEAGLANRLSYNEQFF
NA,TRBJ1-1,TRBD1,TRBV5-4,TGTGCCAGCAGCCTGGGGACAGCCCTGAACACTGAAGCTTTCTTT,CASSLGTALNTEAFF
NA,TRBJ1-1,NA,TRBV28,TGTGCCAGCAGTTTGGGGCCGAACACTGAAGCTTTCTTT,CASSLGPNTEAFF
once,TRBJ2-7,NA,TRBV11-2,TGTGCCAGCACCCTCGAACGAGGACGGTCCCGGAGCTACGAGCAGTACTTC,CASTLERGRSRSYEQYF
NA,TRBJ2-2,NA,TRBV7-7,TGTGCCAGCAGCTTACGAGGCTCCGGGGAGCTGTTTTTT,CASSLRGSGELFF
NA,TRBJ1-1,NA,TRBV5-1,TGCGCCAGCAGCTTGGACGGAGCCCCAAACACTGAAGCTTTCTTT,CASSLDGAPNTEAFF
NA,TRBJ1-1,TRBD1,TRBV19,TGTGCCTGGTTGAACTGGGGACAGGGAGACACTGAAGCTTTCTTT,CAWLNWGQGDTEAFF